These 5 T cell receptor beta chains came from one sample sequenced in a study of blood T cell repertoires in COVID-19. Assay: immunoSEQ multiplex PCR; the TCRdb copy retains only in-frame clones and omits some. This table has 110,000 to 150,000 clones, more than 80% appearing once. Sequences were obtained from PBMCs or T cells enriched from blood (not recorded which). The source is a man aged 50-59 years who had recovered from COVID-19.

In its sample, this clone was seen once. This CDR3 is CAWRSPGLDTQYF. Written as DNA, the CDR3 is TGTGCCTGGAGAAGTCCGGGTTTAGATACGCAGTATTTT. This chain connects TRBV30 to TRBJ2-3; D is unresolved. This CDR3 spans 13 amino acids. In germline, CDR1 is GTSNPN, CDR2 SVGIG (reference sequence). Between the trimmed V and J ends, which lost 3 bases and 5 bases, there was a span of 12 bases.

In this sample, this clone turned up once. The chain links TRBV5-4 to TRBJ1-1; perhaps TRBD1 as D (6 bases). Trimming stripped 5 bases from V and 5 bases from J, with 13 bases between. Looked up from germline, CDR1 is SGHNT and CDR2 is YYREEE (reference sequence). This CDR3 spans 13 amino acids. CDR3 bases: TGTGCCAGCAGAAAGGGGGACGGGACTGAAGCTTTCTTT. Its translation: CASRKGDGTEAFF.

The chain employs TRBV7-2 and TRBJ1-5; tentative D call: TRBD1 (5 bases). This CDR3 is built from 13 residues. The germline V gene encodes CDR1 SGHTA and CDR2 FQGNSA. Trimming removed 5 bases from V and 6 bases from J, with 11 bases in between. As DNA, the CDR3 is TGTGCCAGCAGCGGCAGGACATCTCAGCCCCAGCATTTT. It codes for CASSGRTSQPQHF.

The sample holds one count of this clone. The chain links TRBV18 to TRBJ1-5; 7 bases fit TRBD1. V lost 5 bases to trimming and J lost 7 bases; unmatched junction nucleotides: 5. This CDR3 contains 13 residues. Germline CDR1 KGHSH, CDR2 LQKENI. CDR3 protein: CASSSGGEQPQHF. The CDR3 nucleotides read TGTGCCAGCTCATCAGGGGGTGAACAGCCCCAGCATTTT.

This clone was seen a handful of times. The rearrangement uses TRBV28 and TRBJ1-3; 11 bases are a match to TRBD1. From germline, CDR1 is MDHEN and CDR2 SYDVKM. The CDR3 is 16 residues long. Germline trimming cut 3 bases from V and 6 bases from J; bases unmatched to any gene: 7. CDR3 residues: CASSFGQGAIQNTIYF. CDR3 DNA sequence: TGTGCCAGCAGTTTCGGACAGGGGGCGATTCAAAACACCATATATTTT.